Given below is one TCR beta chain in context. Germline V gene lookup returns CDR1 MDHEN and CDR2 SYDVKM. Between the trimmed V and J ends, which lost 6 bases and 4 bases, there was a span of 16 bases. The CDR3 is 14 amino acids. This sample stems from a study of long-term antiretroviral therapy in people with HIV. Survey-level resolution applied to immunoSEQ assay v3.0. Assay used: immunoSEQ multiplex PCR; TCRdb lists only in-frame clones, some missing. The sample has tens of thousands of clones; about 88% are singletons. Sequenced material: unsorted PBMCs, taken 2 years after starting antiretroviral therapy. The clonotype comes from a man aged 50-59 years with HIV. The rearrangement links TRBV28 to TRBJ2-7; D might be TRBD1 or TRBD2, each matching 6 bases. The CDR3 region is CASRGASRGYEQYF. The CDR3 region has the DNA TGTGCCAGCAGGGGGGCTTCTCGGGGGTACGAGCAGTACTTC.